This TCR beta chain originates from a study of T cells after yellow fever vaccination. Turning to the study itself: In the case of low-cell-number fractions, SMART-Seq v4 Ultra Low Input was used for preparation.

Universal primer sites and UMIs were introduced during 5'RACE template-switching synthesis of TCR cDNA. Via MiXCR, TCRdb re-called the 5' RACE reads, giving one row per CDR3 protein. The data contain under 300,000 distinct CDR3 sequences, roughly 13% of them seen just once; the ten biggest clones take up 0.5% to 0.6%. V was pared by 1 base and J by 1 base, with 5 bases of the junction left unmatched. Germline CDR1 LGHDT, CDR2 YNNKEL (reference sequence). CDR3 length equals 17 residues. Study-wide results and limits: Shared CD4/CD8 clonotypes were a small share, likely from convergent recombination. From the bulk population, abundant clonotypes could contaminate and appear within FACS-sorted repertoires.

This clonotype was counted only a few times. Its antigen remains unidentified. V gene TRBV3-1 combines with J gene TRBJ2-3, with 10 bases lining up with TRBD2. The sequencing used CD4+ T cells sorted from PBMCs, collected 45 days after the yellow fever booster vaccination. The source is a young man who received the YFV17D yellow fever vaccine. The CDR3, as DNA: TGTGCCAGCAGCCAAGTTCTAGCGGGAGACGGCACAGATACGCAGTATTTT. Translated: CASSQVLAGDGTDTQYF.